These 12 T cell receptor beta chains were sequenced from one sample in a study of blood T cell repertoires in COVID-19. Repertoires were generated with immunoSEQ multiplex PCR, while TCRdb's copy carries only in-frame clones and drops some. Of around 47,000 clones listed, more than 75% were seen once; the top ten hold approximately 10%. Source material: peripheral blood. The receptors here all came from a man aged 45-65 years with active COVID-19.

This clone was counted once. The chain employs TRBV5-1 and TRBJ1-2, with TRBD1 matching 8 bases. CDR3 size: 15 residues. J was trimmed by 8 bases and V by 4 bases; bases with no gene match: 13. In germline, CDR1 is SGHRS, CDR2 YFSETQ. CDR3 sequence: CASSGQGAGTRGYTF. The CDR3 nucleotides are TGCGCCAGCAGCGGACAGGGTGCGGGAACTAGGGGCTACACCTTC.

The chain has TRBV5-1 and TRBJ1-1; weak D call: TRBD1 (6 bases). This CDR3 contains 17 residues. The V end was cut by 0 bases, the J end by 5 bases, with 20 bases between. The V gene's germline CDR1 is SGHRS and CDR2 YFSETQ. This chain's CDR3 is CASSLVVRGPRGTEAFF. CDR3 nucleotides: TGCGCCAGCAGCTTGGTTGTCAGGGGACCTAGGGGTACTGAAGCTTTCTTT. The full variable domain, rest sourced from reference TRBV5-1 and TRBJ1-1, is KAGVTQTPRYLIKTRGQQVTLSCSPISGHRSVSWYQQTPGQGLQFLFEYFSETQRNKGNFPGRFSGRQFSNSRSEMNVSTLELGDSALYLCASSLVVRGPRGTEAFFGQGTRLTVV.

The genes are TRBV24-1 and TRBJ2-1, with a weak D call TRBD1 (6 bases). V was trimmed by 2 bases and J by 1 base, leaving 20 bases between them. Germline assignment: CDR1 KGHDR and CDR2 SFDVKD. The CDR3 covers 19 residues. CDR3 in DNA: TGTGCCACCAGTGATTCCCCAACCAAAAGGGGGATATCCTACAATGAGCAGTTCTTC. As protein: CATSDSPTKRGISYNEQFF.

The V call is TRBV29-1, the J call TRBJ1-1; 7 bases align to TRBD1. Losses at the gene ends were 4 bases for V and 6 bases for J; bases not matched to a gene: 5. This CDR3 contains 12 residues. Germline CDR1 and CDR2: SQVTM and ANQGSEA. CDR3 nucleotide sequence: TGCAGCGTTGTCGCAGGGGGAGCTGAAGCTTTCTTT. Amino acid sequence: CSVVAGGAEAFF.

The CDR3 DNA sequence: TGTGCCTGGAGATGGGCACCCCTGACAGATACGCAGTATTTT. It codes for CAWRWAPLTDTQYF. This chain connects TRBV30 to TRBJ2-3, with unresolved D. Looked up from germline, CDR1 is GTSNPN and CDR2 is SVGIG (reference sequence). The V gene lost 3 bases and the J gene lost 3 bases, with 13 bases spanning the gap. The CDR3 covers 14 residues.

Only a few counts were recorded for this clone. The rearrangement joins TRBV3-1 (or the pseudogene TRBV3-2) to TRBJ1-5, with no clear D. This CDR3 region has 15 residues. Germline CDR1 and CDR2: LGHDT and YNNKEL (reference sequence). The V gene lost 1 base and the J gene lost 2 bases, with 9 bases spanning the gap. CDR3 in DNA: TGTGCCAGCAGCCAAGGGACTAGAGGCAATCAGCCCCAGCATTTT. Amino acid sequence: CASSQGTRGNQPQHF.

The CDR3 loop reads CASSPPQGWSGDTQYF. The CDR3 bases are TGTGCCAGCAGCCCCCCGCAGGGCTGGTCGGGAGATACGCAGTATTTT. The chain joins TRBV11-2 to TRBJ2-3, with TRBD1 as a possible D gene (5 bases). Germline V gene sequence: CDR1 SGHAT, CDR2 FQNNGV. V dropped 5 bases and J dropped 5 bases, with 20 bases sitting between them. This CDR3 spans 16 amino acids.

V and J are TRBV15 and TRBJ1-5; D call uncertain. Germline V gene data show CDR1 as LNHNV and CDR2 as YYDKDF (reference sequence). V was cut by 1 base and J by 2 bases, with 9 bases left in between. The CDR3 has 15 amino acids. In DNA, the CDR3 is TGTGCCACCAGCAGAGGTAGTGAGGGCAATCAGCCCCAGCATTTT. Protein product: CATSRGSEGNQPQHF.

This sequence joins TRBV9 and TRBJ2-1, with no clear D. V was shortened by 4 bases and J by 8 bases, with 10 bases between the two germline ends. Germline-derived CDR1 and CDR2 are SGDLS and YYNGEE. The CDR3 has 12 amino acids. The CDR3 DNA reads TGTGCCAGCAGCCACTACGACGATGAGCAGTTCTTC. Residues: CASSHYDDEQFF. The whole variable domain, filled in from reference TRBV9 and TRBJ2-1, reads DSGVTQTPKHLITATGQRVTLRCSPRSGDLSVYWYQQSLDQGLQFLIQYYNGEERAKGNILERFSAQQFPDLHSELNLSSLELGDSALYFCASSHYDDEQFFGPGTRLTVL.

CDR3 in DNA: TGTGCCAGCAGTGCGGGACAGGGGATTGGCATTCAGTACTTC. Its protein product is CASSAGQGIGIQYF. The chain recombines TRBV2 with TRBJ2-4; TRBD1 matches at 10 bases. V dropped 4 bases and J dropped 9; count of bases not matched to a gene: 6. This CDR3 is 14 amino acids long. CDR1 and CDR2 from the germline V gene are SNHLY and FYNNEI.

This clone was counted only a few times. The junction and the germline gene differ at one end; a read error may be behind it. V gene TRBV25-1 combines with J gene TRBJ1-6; D gene unclear. CDR1 and CDR2 from the germline V gene are MGHDK and SYGVNS. This CDR3 contains 9 residues. The chain's CDR3 is CASIGGEGF. CDR3 bases: TGTGCCAGCATTGGAGGCGAGGGCTTT.

V is TRBV5-1 and J is TRBJ1-2; 11 bases map to TRBD1. Trimming at V came to 6 bases and at J to 3 bases, leaving 7 bases not matched to a gene. The CDR3 totals 15 residues. Germline V lookup: CDR1 SGHRS, CDR2 YFSETQ. As DNA, the CDR3 is TGCGCCAGCACCAGACCGGGACAGGGGGACTATGGCTACACCTTC. Translating it yields CASTRPGQGDYGYTF.